The rows below give T cell receptor beta chains drawn from one sample of a study of T-cell memory formation after mild COVID-19. TCRdb reprocessed the 5' RACE reads via MiXCR and lists one record per CDR3 protein. Among about 400,000 distinct CDR3 sequences listed, about an eighth were seen once. Sequenced material: PBMCs or a T cell subset sorted from them (not recorded which). The receptors stem from a man aged 18 to 30 who had mild COVID-19 (a few samples of this study predate the infection). Cell type and time point are not known. Both conserved end residues are part of each CDR3. Fields, in order: clone size, D gene, V gene, J gene, CDR3 protein, CDR3 DNA. The D gene is left open where the match is weak. Some rows have no size entry. The others give once, few or many, or a class for an expanded clone.

.	.	TRBV9	TRBJ2-7	CASSVGYRDYEQYF	TGTGCCAGCAGCGTAGGTTACAGGGACTACGAGCAGTACTTC
.	TRBD1	TRBV6-2/TRBV6-3	TRBJ1-1	CASQGQGGSEAFF	TGTGCCAGCCAAGGACAGGGAGGGTCTGAAGCTTTCTTT
few	TRBD2	TRBV5-4	TRBJ2-3	CASSLKRSGGGAPDTQYF	TGTGCCAGCAGCTTGAAGCGTTCTGGCGGGGGGGCCCCAGATACGCAGTATTTT
few	.	TRBV7-2	TRBJ1-1	CASSYGSSLEAFF	TGTGCCAGCAGCTACGGCAGCTCTCTTGAAGCTTTCTTT
.	TRBD2	TRBV11-1	TRBJ2-2	CASTQGTSGYTGELFF	TGTGCCAGCACCCAAGGGACTAGCGGCTACACCGGGGAGCTGTTTTTT
few	.	TRBV12-3/TRBV12-4	TRBJ2-5	CASIPGAEETQYF	TGTGCCAGCATACCCGGGGCCGAAGAGACCCAGTACTTC
.	.	TRBV4-2	TRBJ1-5	CASSQTRDGNQPQHF	TGTGCCAGCAGCCAGACGCGAGACGGGAATCAGCCCCAGCATTTT
few	.	TRBV6-5	TRBJ1-4	CASSHRDEKLFF	TGTGCCAGCAGTCACAGGGATGAAAAACTGTTTTTT
many	TRBD2	TRBV10-3	TRBJ2-5	CATAGEETQYF	TGTGCCACGGCGGGGGAAGAGACCCAGTACTTC
few	.	TRBV4-3	TRBJ2-3	CASSQGRSRTDTQYF	TGCGCCAGCAGCCAAGGCAGGAGTAGGACAGATACGCAGTATTTT
few	TRBD1	TRBV6-5	TRBJ1-2	CASSEGQLFTYGYTF	TGTGCCAGCAGTGAGGGACAGCTCTTTACCTATGGCTACACCTTC
.	.	TRBV6-5	TRBJ1-6	CASSKTGSNGSLHF	TGTGCCAGCAGCAAAACAGGGTCCAATGGATCCCTCCACTTT
.	.	TRBV18	TRBJ1-1	CASSTEMNTEAFF	TGTGCCAGCTCAACAGAAATGAACACTGAAGCTTTCTTT
many	.	TRBV7-9	TRBJ2-7	CASSHLGTGSYEQYF	TGTGCCAGCAGCCACTTAGGGACGGGATCCTACGAGCAGTACTTC
.	.	TRBV18	TRBJ2-5	CASSPQSVQETQYF	TGTGCCAGCTCACCACAAAGTGTCCAAGAGACCCAGTACTTC
few	TRBD1	TRBV2	TRBJ2-1	CAADRDTYNEQFF	TGTGCCGCGGACAGGGACACCTACAATGAGCAGTTCTTC
few	TRBD1	TRBV5-1	TRBJ1-4	CASSPGGAGGNEKLFF	TGCGCCAGCAGCCCAGGGGGCGCAGGTGGCAATGAAAAACTGTTTTTT
.	.	TRBV5-1	TRBJ2-2	CASSLADMGRRNTGELFF	TGCGCCAGCAGCTTGGCCGATATGGGACGGAGAAACACCGGGGAGCTGTTTTTT
.	.	TRBV20-1	TRBJ1-2	CSATGRGEDGYTF	TGCAGTGCAACCGGCCGCGGAGAGGATGGCTACACCTTC
few	TRBD2	TRBV20-1	TRBJ2-4	CSARDAASGGNRNIQYF	TGCAGTGCTAGAGATGCGGCTAGCGGGGGGAACCGAAACATTCAGTACTTC
many	.	TRBV7-9	TRBJ2-1	CASSLGPDEQFF	TGTGCCAGCAGCTTAGGTCCGGATGAGCAGTTCTTC
.	.	TRBV5-1	TRBJ1-1	CASSLAPEMNTEAFF	TGCGCCAGCAGCTTGGCCCCAGAGATGAACACTGAAGCTTTCTTT
few	.	TRBV7-2	TRBJ2-2	CASSFTAGAYGELFF	TGTGCCAGCAGCTTTACCGCAGGGGCTTACGGGGAGCTGTTTTTT
few	.	TRBV6-2/TRBV6-3	TRBJ2-1	CASNPTTGTREQFF	TGTGCCAGCAATCCTACGACCGGGACGAGGGAGCAGTTCTTC
.	TRBD2	TRBV5-1	TRBJ2-3	CASSFILAGGGDTQYF	TGCGCCAGCAGCTTCATACTAGCGGGGGGAGGAGATACGCAGTATTTT
.	.	TRBV7-2	TRBJ1-2	CASSSRAANYGYTF	TGTGCCAGCAGCTCCCGGGCGGCCAACTATGGCTACACCTTC
.	TRBD2	TRBV6-2/TRBV6-3	TRBJ2-7	CASMWASGGREQYF	TGTGCCAGCATGTGGGCTAGCGGGGGACGGGAGCAGTACTTC
few	TRBD2	TRBV7-2	TRBJ2-3	CASSSLAGGQVITDTQYF	TGTGCCAGCAGCTCTCTAGCGGGGGGGCAGGTTATAACAGATACGCAGTATTTT
few	TRBD1	TRBV4-1	TRBJ2-3	CASSPPTGWDTQYF	TGCGCCAGCAGCCCTCCGACAGGGTGGGATACGCAGTATTTT
.	.	TRBV4-1	TRBJ1-2	CASSQDEGHGYTF	TGCGCCAGCAGCCAAGACGAGGGACACGGCTACACCTTC
few	.	TRBV20-1	TRBJ1-1	CSARDGQNTEAFF	TGCAGTGCCCGGGACGGACAGAACACTGAAGCTTTCTTT
few	.	TRBV29-1	TRBJ1-5	CSALRGAGQPQHF	TGCAGCGCCCTTCGGGGAGCGGGCCAGCCCCAGCATTTT
few	.	TRBV6-1	TRBJ2-7	CASIKDGGLYEQYF	TGTGCCAGCATTAAGGACGGCGGTCTCTACGAGCAGTACTTC
.	.	TRBV11-2	TRBJ2-7	CASSKEVFGEQYF	TGTGCCAGCAGCAAAGAGGTTTTTGGGGAGCAGTACTTC
few	.	TRBV12-3/TRBV12-4	TRBJ1-5	CASSLLSPHQPQHF	TGTGCCAGCAGTTTATTGAGTCCCCATCAGCCCCAGCATTTT
.	.	TRBV5-1	TRBJ1-1	CASSFRGRLNTEAFF	TGCGCCAGCAGCTTCCGGGGAAGATTGAACACTGAAGCTTTCTTT
.	.	TRBV15	TRBJ2-7	CATSRDIGGGAEYF	TGTGCCACCAGCAGAGATATAGGCGGGGGCGCGGAGTACTTC
.	.	TRBV11-2	TRBJ1-2	CASSTSQGAYGYTF	TGTGCCAGCAGCACCAGCCAAGGGGCCTATGGCTACACCTTC
.	.	TRBV6-1	TRBJ1-1	CASRIVWGGDTEAFF	TGTGCCAGCAGGATTGTCTGGGGCGGGGACACTGAAGCTTTCTTT
.	.	TRBV12-3/TRBV12-4	TRBJ1-1	CASSFHRPNTEAFF	TGTGCCAGCAGTTTCCACAGGCCGAACACTGAAGCTTTCTTT
.	TRBD1	TRBV5-1	TRBJ1-2	CASSGETGGKYGYTF	TGCGCCAGCAGCGGAGAGACAGGGGGCAAGTATGGCTACACCTTC
.	TRBD1	TRBV20-1	TRBJ1-1	CSAGDSWNTEAFF	TGCAGTGCTGGGGACAGCTGGAACACTGAAGCTTTCTTT